This paragraph covers one T cell receptor beta chain sequence. Antigen specificity is unknown. Time point given: week 47, end of study. Every vaccine dose comprised 300 ug of mutant IDH1 20-mer peptide plus topical imiquimod. New astrocytomas of WHO grade 3 or 4 that were IDH1-mutant and ATRX-lost were found in the donors. The protocol was immunoSEQ multiplex PCR, while the TCRdb copy is restricted to in-frame clones and leaves out a portion. The sample contains about 94,000 clones, roughly 89% of which appear only once. This CDR3 contains 14 residues. The germline gives CDR1 KGHSH, CDR2 LQKENI. The ends were cut back, 4 bases at V and 1 base at J, with 8 bases in the middle. This entry belongs to a study of a mutant IDH1 vaccine in newly diagnosed glioma. Whole-study context: V12 occurred at week 35 and V13 at week 47.

The source material was PBMCs, sampled from a glioma patient whose treatment included an IDH1 peptide vaccine. This sequence joins TRBV18 and TRBJ1-3; D remains unclear. The receptor's source is a woman aged 45-65 years with glioma. Here the CDR3 DNA reads TGTGCCAGCTCACAGGGAATTTCTGGAAACACCATATATTTT. Translated, it gives CASSQGISGNTIYF.